These 32 T cell receptor beta chains originate from one sample sequenced in a study of blood T cells in healthy people across ages (dated by TCRdb to about 2015). The library was generated by 5' RACE. The instrument was an Illumina HiSeq 2500. A second roughly 6 to 12 cycle PCR used a sample-barcoded 5' primer and a J-beta primer mix. The raw public reads went through TCRdb reprocessing: fastp at Q25, MiXCR clone calling, in-frame beta chains kept. All rows with the same CDR3 protein become a single entry with the most common DNA and genes. A total of about 800,000 distinct CDR3 sequences appear in this sample, roughly 64% of them only once. The leading ten clones occupy 20% to 25% of the sample. Sample: blood. These receptors came from a man aged 30-40 years in good health.

The V call is TRBV29-1, the J call TRBJ2-5, with 9 bases lining up with TRBD1. This CDR3 has 13 residues. The germline V gene encodes CDR1 SQVTM and CDR2 ANQGSEA. V lost 7 bases and J lost 11; bases outside the gene matches: 14. The CDR3 coding sequence is TGCAGCGCGCTGGGGGACAGGGTTAATGAGCAGTACTTC. This translates into CSALGDRVNEQYF.

The chain couples TRBV19 to TRBJ2-3; D unresolved. The CDR3 runs 14 residues. The V and J ends lost 1 base and 4 bases respectively, with 9 bases between them. Germline CDR1 is LNHDA and CDR2 is SQIVND (reference sequence). The DNA of the CDR3 is TGTGCCAGTAGTATAGGCACAATGGCAGATACGCAGTATTTT. Translated, it gives CASSIGTMADTQYF.

The chain joins TRBV29-1 to TRBJ1-2, with D maybe TRBD1 (6 bases). CDR1 and CDR2 (germline): SQVTM, ANQGSEA. The germline V and J ends were trimmed by 4 bases and 12 bases, with 6 bases remaining between them. The CDR3 totals 8 residues. DNA of the CDR3: TGCAGCGTTGGGACAGACACCTTC. The encoded protein is CSVGTDTF.

This clonotype was seen ten or more times. The chain employs TRBV4-1 and TRBJ2-5, with 7 bases that match TRBD2. The CDR3 length is 15 residues. The V segment lost 4 bases and the J segment 5 bases; nucleotides outside the gene matches: 10. Germline V CDR1 and CDR2: MGHRA, YSYEKL. CDR3 bases: TGCGCCAGCAGCCCCGCGGGAGACCCCCGTGAGACCCAGTACTTC. This encodes CASSPAGDPRETQYF.

Comments on this clonotype: One end of the junction does not line up with germline, which may come from a read error. This chain links TRBV15 with TRBJ2-4; 10 bases agree with TRBD1. The J call could be wrong; TRBJ2-7 is a better fit for the DNA end. Per the germline V gene, CDR1 is LNHNV and CDR2 is YYDKDF (reference sequence). The CDR3 consists of 14 residues. CDR3 amino acids: CTTSRDRGPYEQYF. CDR3 in DNA: TGTACCACCAGCAGGGACAGGGGCCCCTACGAGCAGTACTTC.

This chain links TRBV11-2 with TRBJ2-1; 9 nucleotides line up with TRBD1. Trimming at V came to 5 bases and at J to 6 bases, leaving 11 bases not matched to a gene. The CDR3 length is 16 residues. In germline, CDR1 is SGHAT, CDR2 FQNNGV. The CDR3 protein is CASSHTPDRGSNEQFF. CDR3 coding DNA: TGTGCCAGCAGCCACACCCCGGACAGGGGTAGCAATGAGCAGTTCTTC.

The chain is built from TRBV29-1 and TRBJ2-4; tentative D call: TRBD2 (5 bases). The J call is in doubt because the DNA end fits TRBJ2-5 better. The CDR3 runs 17 residues. Germline assignment: CDR1 SQVTM and CDR2 ANQGSEA. CDR3 DNA: TGCAGCGTTGAAGCCCGCCGGTCGGGGTGGTCGGGAGAGACCCAGTACTTC. Translated: CSVEARRSGWSGETQYF.

The J gene is TRBJ2-5, the V gene TRBV9; either TRBD1 or TRBD2 may supply D (6 bases each). The J call may not be correct, given that the DNA end is closer to TRBJ2-7. In germline, CDR1 is SGDLS, CDR2 YYNGEE. The CDR3 is 13 amino acids. CDR3 DNA sequence: TGTGCCAGCAGAAAAGGGGGTAGCGGCGAGCAGTACTTC. It codes for CASRKGGSGEQYF.

This clonotype was found a few times. J is TRBJ2-7 and V is TRBV7-2, with unresolved D. V was pared by 7 bases and J by 2 bases, with 15 bases between. CDR1 and CDR2 (germline): SGHTA, FQGNSA. CDR3 length equals 14 residues. In DNA form, the CDR3 reads TGTGCCAGCACCCAAGACCTCCAAGCCTACGAGCAGTACTTC. It translates to CASTQDLQAYEQYF. Together with reference TRBV7-2 and TRBJ2-7, the CDR3 gives the full variable domain: GAGVSQSPSNKVTEKGKDVELRCDPISGHTALYWYRQSLGQGLEFLIYFQGNSAPDKSGLPSDRFSAERTGGSVSTLTIQRTQQEDSAVYLCASTQDLQAYEQYFGPGTRLTVT.

A word on this clonotype: One junction end disagrees with the germline gene, perhaps due to a read error. The gene calls are TRBV20-1 and TRBJ2-1, with D maybe TRBD1 (5 bases). The CDR3 length is 18 residues. Germline V lookup: CDR1 DFQATT, CDR2 SNEGSKA (reference sequence). CDR3: CSARDRVRVRPSFNEQFF. CDR3 DNA: TGCAGTGCTAGAGATCGGGTCAGGGTACGGCCTTCCTTCAATGAGCAGTTCTTC.

This sequence joins TRBV24-1 and TRBJ2-1; D is tentatively TRBD1 or TRBD2 (5 bases each). The CDR3 extends over 13 amino acids. Trimming stripped 6 bases from V and 1 base from J, with 6 bases between. CDR1 KGHDR and CDR2 SFDVKD come from the germline V gene. The CDR3 region is CATSWGSYNEQFF. CDR3 nucleotides: TGTGCCACCAGTTGGGGGTCCTACAATGAGCAGTTCTTC.

In its sample, this clonotype was seen a few times. V and J are TRBV5-5 and TRBJ1-5, with D unresolved. V was trimmed by 0 bases and J by 2 bases, leaving 9 bases between them. Germline assignment: CDR1 SGHKS and CDR2 YYEKEE (reference sequence). This CDR3 is built from 15 residues. This CDR3 is CASSLGVGGNQPQHF. CDR3 coding DNA: TGTGCCAGCAGCTTGGGGGTCGGTGGCAATCAGCCCCAGCATTTT.

This rearrangement joins TRBV3-1 to TRBJ1-5, with D possibly being TRBD1 (6 bases). The CDR3 runs 14 residues. Germline V CDR1 and CDR2: LGHDT, YNNKEL (reference sequence). Deletions cut 6 bases from V and 11 bases from J, with 20 bases between. CDR3 DNA: TGTGCCAGCAGTCAAAGTCCCGGGACACAGACCCAGCATTTT. It specifies CASSQSPGTQTQHF.

The chain joins TRBV7-3 to TRBJ2-3; 12 bases agree with TRBD2. V trimming: 6 bases; J trimming: 3 bases; junction bases outside the gene matches: 4. Germline V gene data show CDR1 as SGHTA and CDR2 as FQGTGA. There are 15 residues in the CDR3. The DNA for the CDR3 is TGTGCCAGCAGGACTAGCGGGAGAGCGACAGATACGCAGTATTTT. Amino acids: CASRTSGRATDTQYF. The full variable domain, with the rest looked up from reference TRBV7-3 and TRBJ2-3, is GAGVSQTPSNKVTEKGKYVELRCDPISGHTALYWYRQSLGQGPEFLIYFQGTGAADDSGLPNDRFFAVRPEGSVSTLKIQRTERGDSAVYLCASRTSGRATDTQYFGPGTRLTVL.

The chain carries TRBV2 and TRBJ1-2, with D perhaps TRBD1 (6 bases). V gave up 7 bases and J gave up 5 bases, with 14 bases separating them. Per the germline V gene, CDR1 is SNHLY and CDR2 is FYNNEI. The length of the CDR3 is 13 residues. This CDR3 is CASIRDTFYGYTF. CDR3 DNA sequence: TGTGCCAGCATTCGGGACACGTTTTATGGCTACACCTTC.

In its sample, this clonotype was seen once. The genes are TRBV29-1 and TRBJ1-2, with 7 bases identical to TRBD1. The V gene end was trimmed by 5 bases and the J gene end by 2 bases; junction bases not matched to a gene: 8. The CDR3 runs 14 residues. Germline CDR1 SQVTM, CDR2 ANQGSEA. The CDR3 loop reads CSVLDRERNYGYTF. For the CDR3, the DNA is TGCAGCGTTTTAGACAGGGAACGCAACTATGGCTACACCTTC.

The chain joins TRBV7-2 to TRBJ2-6; possibly TRBD1 for D (5 bases). Trimming cost V 5 bases and J 0 bases, with 8 bases left between them. This CDR3 comprises 15 residues. Germline V gives CDR1 SGHTA, CDR2 FQGNSA. The CDR3 DNA follows: TGTGCCAGCAGCGGGGCAGCCTCTGGGGCCAACGTCCTGACTTTC. Protein product: CASSGAASGANVLTF.

Concerning this clonotype itself: Relative to the germline gene, one junction end is altered; a read error may explain this. This rearrangement joins TRBV5-1 to TRBJ2-3; no firm D call. There are 14 residues in the CDR3. Per germline, CDR1 SGHRS and CDR2 YFSETQ. This chain's CDR3 is CASSDGQGADTQYF. Here the CDR3 DNA reads TGCGCCAGCAGCGACGGTCAAGGAGCAGACACGCAGTATTTT.

This chain uses TRBV30 with TRBJ2-3; D unclear. The CDR3 length is 15 residues. Germline CDR1 and CDR2: GTSNPN and SVGIG (reference sequence). V lost 3 bases, J lost 3 bases, and 16 bases lay in between. The CDR3 sequence is CAWSSSSRRTDTQYF. The CDR3 coding sequence is TGTGCCTGGAGCAGCTCCTCGCGACGGACAGATACGCAGTATTTT.

In regard to this clonotype: One junction end disagrees with the germline gene, perhaps due to a read error. The CDR3, as DNA: TGTGCCAGCAGAGAATCCCGGGGCTCTTGGGCGTACTTC. Translation gives CASRESRGSWAYF. The gene calls are TRBV7-2 and TRBJ2-1, with D perhaps TRBD1 or TRBD2 (5 bases each). The CDR3 covers 13 residues. Per the germline V gene, CDR1 is SGHTA and CDR2 is FQGNSA.

This clonotype was observed a few times. The V gene is TRBV10-3, the J gene TRBJ2-1; 9 bases are a match to TRBD1. Germline CDR1 is ENHRY and CDR2 is SYGVKD. Trimming removed 5 bases from V and 5 bases from J; junction bases left unmatched: 4. The CDR3 is 14 amino acids. Here the CDR3 DNA reads TGTGCCATCAGTACGGGACAGGGTAACAATGAGCAGTTCTTC. It is translated as CAISTGQGNNEQFF.

Of note for this clonotype: One end of the junction varies from germline; a read error may be responsible. This chain uses TRBV14 with TRBJ1-4; D gene ambiguous. Germline V gene data show CDR1 as SGHDN and CDR2 as FVKESK. The CDR3 runs 14 residues. In nucleotides, the CDR3 is TGTGCCAGCAGCTCAAGGAACTCGAATGAAGAACTGTTTTTT. Its protein is CASSSRNSNEELFF.

The chain couples TRBV6-2 or TRBV6-3 to TRBJ1-1; D not certain. The CDR3 runs to 15 residues. V gave up 7 bases and J gave up 0 bases, with 15 bases separating them. Germline CDR1 MNHEY, CDR2 SVGEGT. The CDR3 DNA reads TGTGCCAGCAAAGATCTGCGGTCGATGAACACTGAAGCTTTCTTT. Amino acid sequence: CASKDLRSMNTEAFF.

Here the CDR3 DNA reads TGTGCCAGCAGCGTAATGGGGACAGGCTCCCAAGAGACCCAGTACTTC. It specifies CASSVMGTGSQETQYF. The genes are TRBV9 and TRBJ2-7; 8 bases are shared with TRBD1. The J call may be mistaken, given a closer DNA end match to TRBJ2-5. Germline V gives CDR1 SGDLS, CDR2 YYNGEE. The CDR3 covers 16 residues.

This sequence joins TRBV29-1 and TRBJ2-3, with TRBD1 matching over 10 bases. Germline V lookup: CDR1 SQVTM, CDR2 ANQGSEA. Trimming took 7 bases from V and 6 from J; bases not matched to a gene: 10. The CDR3 contains 14 residues. The CDR3 here is CSADTGTGEDTQYF. In DNA, the CDR3 is TGCAGCGCTGATACCGGGACAGGGGAGGATACGCAGTATTTT.

This sequence joins TRBV4-3 and TRBJ1-2, with D hard to call. V lost 0 bases and J 5 bases, leaving 10 bases between the germline ends. This CDR3 has 14 residues. Looked up from germline, CDR1 is LGHNA and CDR2 is YSLEER. CDR3 coding DNA: TGCGCCAGCAGCCAAGAGATGGGCTGGTATGGCTACACCTTC. This translates into CASSQEMGWYGYTF.

The V call is TRBV20-1, the J call TRBJ2-1; D may be TRBD2 (8 bases). Trimming left V 5 bases short and J 8 bases short, with 31 bases between. The V gene's germline CDR1 is DFQATT and CDR2 SNEGSKA (reference sequence). This CDR3 is 18 amino acids long. The CDR3 region is CSAQGGTSSVARSDEQFF. CDR3 DNA sequence: TGCAGTGCTCAGGGGGGGACTAGTTCGGTTGCTCGTTCTGATGAGCAGTTCTTC.

The chain is built from TRBV20-1 and TRBJ1-1; weak D call: TRBD1 (6 bases). Trimming removed 4 bases from V and 4 bases from J, with 16 bases in between. Germline V gene lookup returns CDR1 DFQATT and CDR2 SNEGSKA (reference sequence). This CDR3 has 14 amino acids. The CDR3 spells CSAKVAQGPTEAFF. CDR3 DNA sequence: TGCAGTGCTAAGGTGGCCCAGGGGCCCACTGAAGCTTTCTTT.

In this sample, this clonotype turned up a few times. The chain recombines TRBV11-2 with TRBJ2-3; D gene unclear. There are 13 residues in the CDR3. Trimming took 6 bases from V and 6 from J, leaving 13 bases between them. Germline V gene data show CDR1 as SGHAT and CDR2 as FQNNGV. The CDR3 DNA sequence: TGTGCCAGCAGTACCCCACTACGGGATACGCAGTATTTT. Protein sequence: CASSTPLRDTQYF.

The genes are TRBV20-1 and TRBJ1-2; 9 bases match TRBD1. Per germline, CDR1 DFQATT and CDR2 SNEGSKA (reference sequence). V was pared by 0 bases and J by 6 bases, with 5 bases of the junction left unmatched. The CDR3 spans 14 residues. CDR3 bases: TGCAGTGCTAGAGACGGGACAGGGACTGATGGCTACACCTTC. As protein: CSARDGTGTDGYTF.

The table lists this clonotype with a few counts. V is TRBV20-1 and J is TRBJ2-1, with TRBD2 matching 7 bases. With V trimmed by 4 bases and J by 4 bases, 10 bases remained unmatched. The CDR3 runs 15 residues. Germline CDR1 is DFQATT and CDR2 is SNEGSKA (reference sequence). The DNA of the CDR3 is TGCAGTGCTACCCCCAGACTAGCTAGGTACAATGAGCAGTTCTTC. It yields the protein CSATPRLARYNEQFF.

The CDR3 loop reads CASSLPGGEFTQYF. Here the CDR3 DNA reads TGTGCCAGCAGCTTACCAGGGGGCGAGTTCACCCAGTACTTC. The chain employs TRBV7-6 and TRBJ2-5; TRBD1 matches 8 bases. The V gene end was trimmed by 2 bases and the J gene end by 8 bases; junction bases not matched to a gene: 7. This CDR3 has 14 residues. CDR1 is SGHVS, CDR2 FNYEAQ, per germline.